A single sample gave rise to the 14 T cell receptor beta chains below, sequenced in a study of immune heterogeneity within non-small cell lung tumors. Bulk tumor genomic DNA constituted the template, at around 600 ng per sample. Surgical sampling yielded several biopsies per primary tumor (spaced far apart). Those enrolled were patients newly diagnosed with untreated non-small cell lung cancer and undergoing curative surgery. Multiplex PCR (32 V and 13 J primers) was used to amplify the TCR beta CDR3. TCRdb called the multiplex PCR reads again in MiXCR, with one record for every CDR3 protein. Of 22,000 or so distinct CDR3 sequences listed, 25% to 30% were seen once; the top ten hold over 3.5%. The sample consisted of lung tumor tissue. The source of these receptors is a man aged 35-49 years with non-small cell lung cancer.

The gene calls are TRBV28 and TRBJ2-1, with 15 bases lining up with TRBD2. CDR3 size: 18 residues. V dropped 7 bases and J dropped 4; count of bases not matched to a gene: 11. Germline CDR1 is MDHEN and CDR2 is SYDVKM. CDR3 nucleotide sequence: TGTGCCAGCATCCCCCCGGGACTAGCGGGAGGAAGTTACAATGAGCAGTTCTTC. It codes for CASIPPGLAGGSYNEQFF.

By its share, this clonotype is medium-sized. This sequence joins TRBV6-1 and TRBJ1-2; D remains ambiguous. V was cut by 6 bases and J by 8 bases, with 19 bases left in between. This CDR3 comprises 14 residues. CDR1 and CDR2 from the germline V gene are MNHNS and SASEGT. CDR3 sequence: CASRPRATTGGYTF. As DNA, the CDR3 is TGTGCCAGCAGACCCCGGGCCACAACGGGAGGCTACACCTTC.

As to this clonotype: No conserved phenylalanine or tryptophan is present at the end of the CDR3, so a read error is the likely explanation. The rearrangement joins TRBV6-1 to TRBJ2-5; D uncertain. In germline, CDR1 is MNHNS, CDR2 SASEGT. CDR3 length equals 12 residues. V was clipped by 8 bases and J by 4 bases, with 11 bases between them. The CDR3 DNA follows: TGTGCCAGCGCGGACGGGCCAGAGACCCAGTACTCC. Amino acid sequence: CASADGPETQYS.

In nucleotides, the CDR3 is TGCGCCCGAGGGGGGTCAGAGACCCAGTACTTC. Translated: CARGGSETQYF. The gene calls are TRBV10-2 and TRBJ2-5, with D perhaps given as TRBD1 or TRBD2 (6 bases each). V was cut by 11 bases and J by 4 bases, with 11 bases left in between. This CDR3 is built from 11 residues. CDR1 and CDR2 (germline): WSHSY, SAAADI.

Many counts were recorded for this clonotype. The V call is TRBV6-4, the J call TRBJ2-1; 14 bases fit TRBD2. CDR1 MRHNA and CDR2 SNTAGT come from the germline V gene. This CDR3 contains 16 residues. V dropped 6 bases and J dropped 4; count of bases not matched to a gene: 5. The CDR3 bases are TGTGCCAGCAGCCCGACTAGCGGGAGGGCGTACAATGAGCAGTTCTTC. This sequence encodes CASSPTSGRAYNEQFF.

This CDR3 reads CSAQTGNTGELFF. Here the CDR3 DNA reads TGCAGTGCTCAGACAGGAAACACCGGGGAGCTGTTTTTT. The chain couples TRBV20-1 to TRBJ2-2, with a weak D call TRBD1 (6 bases). Per the germline V gene, CDR1 is DFQATT and CDR2 is SNEGSKA (reference sequence). This CDR3 comprises 13 residues. V was trimmed by 5 bases and J by 2 bases, leaving 9 bases between them.

This rearrangement joins TRBV11-2 to TRBJ2-3; 9 nucleotides match TRBD2. Germline V gives CDR1 SGHAT, CDR2 FQNNGV. V was pared by 4 bases and J by 6 bases, with 8 bases of the junction left unmatched. This CDR3 is built from 15 residues. The CDR3 nucleotides are TGTGCCAGCAGCTCCCATGCAGCGGGAGGCGATACGCAGTATTTT. Protein: CASSSHAAGGDTQYF.

Ten or more counts support this clonotype. The genes are TRBV30 and TRBJ1-2; D gene unclear. Germline lookup yields CDR1 GTSNPN and CDR2 SVGIG (reference sequence). V was trimmed by 4 bases and J by 5 bases, leaving 8 bases between them. The CDR3 is made up of 11 amino acids. CDR3 in DNA: TGTGCCTGGAACCGGGCTTATGGCTACACCTTC. Translated: CAWNRAYGYTF.

The sample holds many counts of this clonotype. This chain connects TRBV5-1 to TRBJ2-7, with D perhaps matching TRBD2 (5 bases). This CDR3 is built from 15 residues. CDR1 and CDR2 from the germline V gene are SGHRS and YFSETQ. V dropped 2 bases and J dropped 1 base, with 13 bases sitting between them. The CDR3 region has the DNA TGCGCCAGCAGCTTAACGGGTCCGGGGTCCTACGAGCAGTACTTC. Encoded protein: CASSLTGPGSYEQYF.

In regard to this clonotype: A much bigger clone sits one base away, suggesting this may be a read error. The chain joins TRBV19 to TRBJ1-1, with 7 positions matching TRBD1. Unmatched junction bases numbered 12, after V lost 7 bases and J lost 4 bases. The CDR3 loop spans 15 amino acids. Germline V CDR1 and CDR2: LNHDA, SQIVND (reference sequence). CDR3 sequence (DNA): TGTGCCAGTACCTCGACAGGGCTTTTGGGCACTGAAGCTTTCTTT. It yields the protein CASTSTGLLGTEAFF.

The chain is built from TRBV5-6 and TRBJ2-1; D gene unclear. The germline V and J ends were trimmed by 4 bases and 4 bases, with 21 bases remaining between them. CDR3 length equals 17 residues. Per the germline V gene, CDR1 is SGHDT and CDR2 is YYEEEE. CDR3 loop: CASSPWTALGFYNEQFF. CDR3 sequence (DNA): TGTGCCAGCAGCCCGTGGACGGCGTTAGGTTTTTACAATGAGCAGTTCTTC. Drawing the rest from reference TRBV5-6 and TRBJ2-1, the complete variable domain is DAGVTQSPTHLIKTRGQQVTLRCSPKSGHDTVSWYQQALGQGPQFIFQYYEEEERQRGNFPDRFSGHQFPNYSSELNVNALLLGDSALYLCASSPWTALGFYNEQFFGPGTRLTVL.

Ten or more counts support this clonotype. The gene calls are TRBV5-8 and TRBJ2-3; D might be TRBD2 (6 bases). CDR3 size: 16 residues. V lost 1 base, J lost 0 bases, and 12 bases lay in between. Germline V gene lookup returns CDR1 SGHTS and CDR2 YDEGEE. CDR3 nucleotide sequence: TGTGCCAGCAGCTTGTTGGGAAGCGGGAGCACAGATACGCAGTATTTT. As protein: CASSLLGSGSTDTQYF. The variable domain in full, with the rest retrieved from reference TRBV5-8 and TRBJ2-3, is EAGVTQSPTHLIKTRGQQATLRCSPISGHTSVYWYQQALGLGLQFLLWYDEGEERNRGNFPPRFSGRQFPNYSSELNVNALELEDSALYLCASSLLGSGSTDTQYFGPGTRLTVL.

Concerning this clonotype itself: This may come from a read error, since a much larger clone is one base off. The V gene is TRBV12-3 or TRBV12-4, the J gene TRBJ2-4; D not certain. CDR3 length equals 15 residues. The germline V and J ends were trimmed by 3 bases and 0 bases, with 9 bases remaining between them. CDR3 bases: TGTGCCAGCAGTTTGTGGTCCTCAGCCAAAAACATTCAGTACTTC. The encoded protein is CASSLWSSAKNIQYF.

This clonotype was seen only a few times. V usage is TRBV11-3 and J usage is TRBJ2-5, with TRBD1 identical over 10 bases. This CDR3 region has 16 residues. Germline V lookup: CDR1 SGHNT, CDR2 YENEEA. The V segment lost 5 bases and the J segment 5 bases; nucleotides outside the gene matches: 11. For the CDR3, the DNA is TGTGCCAGCAGCGCCTGGGACAGGGGAAAAGAGGAGACCCAGTACTTC. It is translated as CASSAWDRGKEETQYF.